Following are 5 T cell receptor beta chains from one sample sequenced in a study of technical replicates of blood from a handful of donors (dated by TCRdb to the late 2010s). Library construction relied on the immunoSEQ multiplex PCR assay. The clones in this table, taken by TCRdb from immuneACCESS, are in-frame only. Not every clone is retained; where verified, under half of the shortfall comes from an unresolved V gene, and the cause of the rest is unknown. For this sample there are tens of thousands of clones; approximately 91% appear just once. The ten largest clonotypes hold about 0.4% of the sample. Sequences were obtained from T cells isolated from PBMCs. The receptor set was obtained from a human donor in good health. Some clones in this sample may be carry-over from other donors' samples.

The V and J genes are TRBV6-5 and TRBJ2-1, with D unresolved. Trimming stripped 5 bases from V and 3 bases from J, with 11 bases between. The CDR3 has 14 residues. Per the germline V gene, CDR1 is MNHEY and CDR2 is SVGAGI. CDR3 sequence: CASSKRPGYNEQFF. The CDR3 coding sequence is TGTGCCAGCAGTAAGCGACCGGGCTACAATGAGCAGTTCTTC.

The chain recombines TRBV9 with TRBJ2-1, with D unresolved. Germline V gives CDR1 SGDLS, CDR2 YYNGEE. Trimming cost V 0 bases and J 4 bases, with 8 bases left between them. CDR3 length: 14 amino acids. The CDR3 spells CASSVDSQYNEQFF. CDR3 nucleotides: TGTGCCAGCAGCGTAGACAGCCAATACAATGAGCAGTTCTTC.

The rearrangement joins TRBV19 to TRBJ2-1; TRBD2 agrees at 15 bases. Germline V lookup: CDR1 LNHDA, CDR2 SQIVND (reference sequence). The V segment lost 8 bases and the J segment 6 bases; nucleotides outside the gene matches: 5. This CDR3 has 15 amino acids. This CDR3 is CASGLAGGPGNEQFF. CDR3 nucleotides: TGTGCCAGTGGACTAGCGGGAGGGCCAGGCAATGAGCAGTTCTTC.

The chain uses TRBV7-3 and TRBJ2-1; TRBD1 might be the D (6 bases). Germline CDR1 SGHTA, CDR2 FQGTGA. Trimming cost V 0 bases and J 7 bases, with 7 bases left between them. CDR3 length: 13 residues. The CDR3 here is CASSLTGANEQFF. The CDR3 DNA reads TGTGCCAGCAGCTTAACGGGGGCGAATGAGCAGTTCTTC.

V and J are TRBV7-6 and TRBJ2-1, with 10 bases matching TRBD2. This CDR3 spans 16 amino acids. Trimming cost V 1 base and J 7 bases; bases outside gene matches: 7. Germline CDR1 SGHVS, CDR2 FNYEAQ. The CDR3 region has the DNA TGTGCCAGCAGCTTAGTAACGGGACTAGCGTGGAATGAGCAGTTCTTC. The encoded protein is CASSLVTGLAWNEQFF.